This T cell receptor beta chain was profiled in a study of control samples from healthy donors and cancer patients. Clones were read by immunoSEQ multiplex PCR, and TCRdb kept only the in-frame ones, dropping some. The table has about 180,000 clones, around 94% seen once. With 3 bases removed from V and 5 bases from J, the gap between germline ends came to 10 bases. The length of the CDR3 is 13 residues. Germline V gene data show CDR1 as SGHTA and CDR2 as FQGTGA. Sequencing input: blood. The chain uses TRBV7-3 and TRBJ1-2, with unresolved D. This receptor was taken from a man younger than 45 in good health. Written as DNA, the CDR3 is TGTGCCAGCAGCTTGGGCCGAGGGTATGGCTACACCTTC. Translated: CASSLGRGYGYTF.